The clone carrying this TCR beta chain was picked up a small number of times. Its antigen is currently unknown. The sample originates from a study of cytomegalovirus exposure and HLA in healthy donors. Points from the study as a whole: Overall, roughly 160 TCR beta chains were annotated as cytomegalovirus-associated.

V lost 6 bases, J lost 8 bases, and 6 bases stayed unmatched. This CDR3 spans 11 amino acids. Germline loops: CDR1 SQVTM, CDR2 ANQGSEA. With 60 Vbeta and 13 Jbeta primers, the PCR was carried out. Sequenced by immunoSEQ multiplex PCR; TCRdb stores in-frame clones only, minus some. The repertoire holds under 200,000 clones, with over 75% as singletons. Sequenced material: PBMCs. The receptor's source is a man in his fifties or sixties in good health and CMV-seronegative. This chain connects TRBV29-1 to TRBJ1-2; TRBD1 matches 7 bases. The CDR3 spells CSVEQGGGYTF. DNA for the CDR3: TGCAGCGTAGAACAAGGGGGCGGCTACACCTTC.